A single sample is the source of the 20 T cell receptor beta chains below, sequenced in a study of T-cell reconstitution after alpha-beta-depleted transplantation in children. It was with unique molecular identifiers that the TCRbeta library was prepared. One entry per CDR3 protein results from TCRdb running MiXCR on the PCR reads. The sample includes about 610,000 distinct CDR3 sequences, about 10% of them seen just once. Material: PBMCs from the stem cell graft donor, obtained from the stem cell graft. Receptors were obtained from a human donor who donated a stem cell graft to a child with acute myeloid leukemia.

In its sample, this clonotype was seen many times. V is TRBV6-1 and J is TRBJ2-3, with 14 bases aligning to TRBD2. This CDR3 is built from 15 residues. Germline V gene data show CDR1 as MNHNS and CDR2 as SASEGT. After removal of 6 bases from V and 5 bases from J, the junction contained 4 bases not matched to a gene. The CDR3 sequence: CASRDGLAGGDTQYF. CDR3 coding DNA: TGTGCCAGCAGGGACGGACTAGCGGGAGGAGATACGCAGTATTTT.

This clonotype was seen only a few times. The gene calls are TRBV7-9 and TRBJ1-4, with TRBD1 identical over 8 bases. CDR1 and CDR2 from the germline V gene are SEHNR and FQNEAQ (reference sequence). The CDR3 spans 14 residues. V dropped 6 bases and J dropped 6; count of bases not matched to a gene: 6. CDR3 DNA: TGTGCCAGCAGGGCAGGGGGCGTGGATGAAAAACTGTTTTTT. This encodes CASRAGGVDEKLFF.

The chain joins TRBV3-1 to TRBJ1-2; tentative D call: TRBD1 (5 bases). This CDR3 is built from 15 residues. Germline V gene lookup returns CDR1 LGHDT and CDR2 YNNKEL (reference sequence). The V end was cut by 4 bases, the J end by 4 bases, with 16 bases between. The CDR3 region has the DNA TGTGCCAGCAGCCCCCACGGGACTGAGGGCTATGGCTACACCTTC. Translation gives CASSPHGTEGYGYTF.

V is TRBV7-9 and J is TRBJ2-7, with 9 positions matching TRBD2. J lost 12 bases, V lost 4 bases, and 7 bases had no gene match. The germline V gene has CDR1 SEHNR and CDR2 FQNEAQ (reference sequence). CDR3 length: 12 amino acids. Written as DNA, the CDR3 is TGTGCCAGCAGCTCGATGGAGCGGGAGGCGTACTTC. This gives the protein CASSSMEREAYF.

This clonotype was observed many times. For the CDR3, the DNA is TGCAGTGCCGGACTAGCGGGATACGAGCAGTACTTC. Amino acids: CSAGLAGYEQYF. The V gene is TRBV20-1, the J gene TRBJ2-7; 12 bases agree with TRBD2. The germline V gene has CDR1 DFQATT and CDR2 SNEGSKA (reference sequence). CDR3 size: 12 residues. With V trimmed by 6 bases and J by 4 bases, 1 base remained unmatched.

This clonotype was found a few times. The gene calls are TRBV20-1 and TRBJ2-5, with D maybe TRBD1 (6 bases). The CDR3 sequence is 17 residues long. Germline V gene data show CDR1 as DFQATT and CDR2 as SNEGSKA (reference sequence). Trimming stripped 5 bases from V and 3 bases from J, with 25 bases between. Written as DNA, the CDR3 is TGCAGTGCTCCCGAACGGCCTGAGGACAGATTCAAAGAGACCCAGTACTTC. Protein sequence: CSAPERPEDRFKETQYF.

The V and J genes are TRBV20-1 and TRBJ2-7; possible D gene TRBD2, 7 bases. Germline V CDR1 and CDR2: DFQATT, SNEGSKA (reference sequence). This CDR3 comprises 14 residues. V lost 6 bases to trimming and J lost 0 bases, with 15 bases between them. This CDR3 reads CSALGGGGSYEQYF. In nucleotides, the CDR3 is TGCAGTGCCCTGGGGGGAGGGGGCTCCTACGAGCAGTACTTC.

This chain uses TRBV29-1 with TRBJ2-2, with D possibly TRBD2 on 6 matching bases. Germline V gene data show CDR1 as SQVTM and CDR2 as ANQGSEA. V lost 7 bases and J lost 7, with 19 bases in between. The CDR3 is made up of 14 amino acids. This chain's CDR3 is CSAMGGRQLGELFF. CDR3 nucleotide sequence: TGCAGCGCCATGGGAGGAAGACAACTCGGGGAGCTGTTTTTT.

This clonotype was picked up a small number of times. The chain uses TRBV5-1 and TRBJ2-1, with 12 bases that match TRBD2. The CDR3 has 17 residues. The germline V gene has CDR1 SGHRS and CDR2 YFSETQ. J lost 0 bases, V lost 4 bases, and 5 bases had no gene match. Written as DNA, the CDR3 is TGCGCCAGCAGCCAGCAGACTAGCGGGAGCTCCTACAATGAGCAGTTCTTC. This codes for CASSQQTSGSSYNEQFF. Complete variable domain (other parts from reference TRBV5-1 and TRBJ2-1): KAGVTQTPRYLIKTRGQQVTLSCSPISGHRSVSWYQQTPGQGLQFLFEYFSETQRNKGNFPGRFSGRQFSNSRSEMNVSTLELGDSALYLCASSQQTSGSSYNEQFFGPGTRLTVL.

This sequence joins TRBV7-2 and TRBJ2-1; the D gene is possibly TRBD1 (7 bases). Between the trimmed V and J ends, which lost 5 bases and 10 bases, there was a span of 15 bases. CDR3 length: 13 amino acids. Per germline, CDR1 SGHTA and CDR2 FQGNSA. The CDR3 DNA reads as TGTGCCAGCAGCCCCCCCGGGGGACAGGAGCAGTTCTTC. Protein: CASSPPGGQEQFF.

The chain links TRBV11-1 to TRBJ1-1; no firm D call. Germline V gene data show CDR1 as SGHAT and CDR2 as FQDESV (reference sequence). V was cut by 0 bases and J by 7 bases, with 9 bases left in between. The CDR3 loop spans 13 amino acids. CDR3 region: CASSLAAAVEAFF. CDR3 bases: TGTGCCAGCAGCTTAGCTGCGGCAGTTGAAGCTTTCTTT. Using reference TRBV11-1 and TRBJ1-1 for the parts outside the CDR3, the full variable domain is EAEVAQSPRYKITEKSQAVAFWCDPISGHATLYWYRQILGQGPELLVQFQDESVVDDSQLPKDRFSAERLKGVDSTLKIQPAELGDSAMYLCASSLAAAVEAFFGQGTRLTVV.

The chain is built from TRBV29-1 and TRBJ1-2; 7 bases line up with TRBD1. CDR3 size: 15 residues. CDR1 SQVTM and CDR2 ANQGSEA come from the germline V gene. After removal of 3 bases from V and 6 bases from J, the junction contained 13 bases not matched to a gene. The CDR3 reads CSVEPDGTAYDGYTF. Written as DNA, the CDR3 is TGCAGCGTTGAGCCGGATGGGACAGCCTACGATGGCTACACCTTC.

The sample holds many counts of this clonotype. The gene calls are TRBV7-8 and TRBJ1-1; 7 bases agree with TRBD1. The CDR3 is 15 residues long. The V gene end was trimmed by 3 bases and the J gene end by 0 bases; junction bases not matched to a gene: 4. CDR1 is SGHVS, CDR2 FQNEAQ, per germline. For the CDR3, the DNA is TGTGCCAGCAGCTTCAACAGGGGTCTGAACACTGAAGCTTTCTTT. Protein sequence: CASSFNRGLNTEAFF.

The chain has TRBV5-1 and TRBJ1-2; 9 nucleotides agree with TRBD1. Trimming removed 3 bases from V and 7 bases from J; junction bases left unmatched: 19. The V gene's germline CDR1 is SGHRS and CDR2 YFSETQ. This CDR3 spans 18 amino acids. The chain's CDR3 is CASSSDAGTGMGTSGYTF. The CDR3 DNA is TGCGCCAGCAGCTCGGACGCCGGGACAGGGATGGGAACTAGTGGCTACACCTTC.

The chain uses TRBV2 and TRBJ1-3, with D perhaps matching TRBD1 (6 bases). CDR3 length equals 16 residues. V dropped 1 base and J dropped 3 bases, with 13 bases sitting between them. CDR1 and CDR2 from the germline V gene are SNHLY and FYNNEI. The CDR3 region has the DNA TGTGCCAGCAGTGAAGAGAGGGCCAGGGGTGGAAACACCATATATTTT. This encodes CASSEERARGGNTIYF.

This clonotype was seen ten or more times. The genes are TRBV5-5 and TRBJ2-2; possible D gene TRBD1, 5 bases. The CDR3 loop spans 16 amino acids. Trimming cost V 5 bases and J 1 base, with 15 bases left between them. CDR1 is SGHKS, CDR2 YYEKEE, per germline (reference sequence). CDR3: CASRFTDTQNTGELFF. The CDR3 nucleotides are TGTGCCAGCAGGTTTACGGACACCCAGAACACCGGGGAGCTGTTTTTT.

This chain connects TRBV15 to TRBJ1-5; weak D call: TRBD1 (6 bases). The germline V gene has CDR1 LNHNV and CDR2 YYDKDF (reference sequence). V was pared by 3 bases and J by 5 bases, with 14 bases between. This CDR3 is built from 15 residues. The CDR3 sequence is CATSRPGGLDQPQHF. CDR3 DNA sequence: TGTGCCACCAGCAGGCCCGGGGGGCTCGATCAGCCCCAGCATTTT.

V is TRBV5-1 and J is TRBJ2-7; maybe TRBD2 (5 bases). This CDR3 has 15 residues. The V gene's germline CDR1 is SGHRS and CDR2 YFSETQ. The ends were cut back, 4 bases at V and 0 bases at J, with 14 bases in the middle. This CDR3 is CASSALGSSSYEQYF. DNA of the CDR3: TGCGCCAGCAGCGCACTAGGTTCCTCCTCCTACGAGCAGTACTTC. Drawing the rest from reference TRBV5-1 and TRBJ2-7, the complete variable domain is KAGVTQTPRYLIKTRGQQVTLSCSPISGHRSVSWYQQTPGQGLQFLFEYFSETQRNKGNFPGRFSGRQFSNSRSEMNVSTLELGDSALYLCASSALGSSSYEQYFGPGTRLTVT.

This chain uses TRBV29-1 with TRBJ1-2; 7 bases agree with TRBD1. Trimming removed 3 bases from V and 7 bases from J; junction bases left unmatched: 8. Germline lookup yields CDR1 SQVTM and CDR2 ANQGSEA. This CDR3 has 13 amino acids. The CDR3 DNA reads TGCAGCGTTGAGAGCTTAAGGGGGCTTGGCTACACCTTC. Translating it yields CSVESLRGLGYTF.

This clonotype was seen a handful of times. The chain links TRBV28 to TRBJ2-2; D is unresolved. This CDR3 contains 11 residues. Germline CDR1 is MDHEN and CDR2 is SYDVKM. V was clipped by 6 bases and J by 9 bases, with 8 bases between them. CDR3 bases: TGTGCCAGCAGCCGTACACGGGAGCTGTTTTTT. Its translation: CASSRTRELFF.